The clone carrying this T cell receptor (beta chain) showed up many times. Its antigen is undetermined. Bone marrow was sampled from every patient at the time of active disease. Trimming at V came to 1 base and at J to 5 bases, leaving 13 bases not matched to a gene. Looked up from germline, CDR1 is MNHEY and CDR2 is SVGEGT. The CDR3 is 18 residues long. Molecular barcoded adaptors covering alpha/delta and beta/gamma chains were used on around 370 ng RNA. TCRdb analysed the reads with MiXCR anew, one entry per CDR3 protein. This table has about 130,000 distinct CDR3 sequences, 10% to 15% appearing once. This sample stems from a study of read filtering for tumor transcriptome and immune sequencing. Looking at the study overall: DNase treatment preceded whole-transcriptome library preparation.

Findings and caveats of the study: Around 80% of IR-seq clonotypes had a single read, yet these held approximately 3.5% of reads.

This TCR derives from a donor aged 40 or over with multiple myeloma. The chain recombines TRBV6-2 or TRBV6-3 with TRBJ2-1, with 8 nucleotides matching TRBD1. Sample: a population of CD138-negative cells sorted from bone marrow. The CDR3 region has the DNA TGTGCCAGCAGTTACTTCCCCGCCGGACAGGGTGGTGACAATGAGCAGTTCTTC. Amino acid sequence: CASSYFPAGQGGDNEQFF.